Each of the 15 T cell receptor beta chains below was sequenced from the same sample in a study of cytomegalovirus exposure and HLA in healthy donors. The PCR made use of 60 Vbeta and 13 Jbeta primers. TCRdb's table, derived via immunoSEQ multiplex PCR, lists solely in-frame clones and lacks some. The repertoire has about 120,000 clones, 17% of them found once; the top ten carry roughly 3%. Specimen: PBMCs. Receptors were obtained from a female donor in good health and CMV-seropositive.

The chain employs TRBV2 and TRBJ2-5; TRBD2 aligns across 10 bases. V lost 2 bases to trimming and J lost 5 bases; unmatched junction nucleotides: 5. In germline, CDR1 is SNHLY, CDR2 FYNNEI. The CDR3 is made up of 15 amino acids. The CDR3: CASSERAGGQETQYF. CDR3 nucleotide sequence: TGTGCCAGCAGTGAAAGAGCGGGGGGGCAGGAGACCCAGTACTTC.

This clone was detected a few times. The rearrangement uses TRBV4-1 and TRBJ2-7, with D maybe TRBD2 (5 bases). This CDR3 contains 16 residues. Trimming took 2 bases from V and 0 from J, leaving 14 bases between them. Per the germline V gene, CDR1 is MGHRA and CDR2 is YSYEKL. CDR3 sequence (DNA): TGCGCCAGCAGCCAAATATCGCTAGCCGGCTCCTACGAGCAGTACTTC. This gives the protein CASSQISLAGSYEQYF.

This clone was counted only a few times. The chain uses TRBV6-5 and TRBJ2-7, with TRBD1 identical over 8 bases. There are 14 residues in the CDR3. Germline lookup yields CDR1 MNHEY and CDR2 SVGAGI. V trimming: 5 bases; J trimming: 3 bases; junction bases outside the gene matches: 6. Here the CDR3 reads CASSRQGPGYEQYF. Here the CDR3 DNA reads TGTGCCAGCAGTAGACAGGGGCCAGGCTACGAGCAGTACTTC.

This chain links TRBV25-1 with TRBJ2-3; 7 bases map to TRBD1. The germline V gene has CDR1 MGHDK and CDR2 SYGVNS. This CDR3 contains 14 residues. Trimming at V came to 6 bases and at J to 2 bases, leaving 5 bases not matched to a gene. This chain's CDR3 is CASRRTGATDTQYF. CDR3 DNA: TGTGCCAGCAGGAGGACAGGAGCCACAGATACGCAGTATTTT.

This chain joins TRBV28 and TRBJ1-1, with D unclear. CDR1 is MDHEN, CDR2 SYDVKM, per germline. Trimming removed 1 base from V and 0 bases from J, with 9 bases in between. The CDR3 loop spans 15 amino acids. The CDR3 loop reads CASSLFGFMNTEAFF. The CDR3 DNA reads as TGTGCCAGCAGTTTATTCGGTTTCATGAACACTGAAGCTTTCTTT. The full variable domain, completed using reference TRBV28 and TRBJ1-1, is DVKVTQSSRYLVKRTGEKVFLECVQDMDHENMFWYRQDPGLGLRLIYFSYDVKMKEKGDIPEGYSVSREKKERFSLILESASTNQTSMYLCASSLFGFMNTEAFFGQGTRLTVV.

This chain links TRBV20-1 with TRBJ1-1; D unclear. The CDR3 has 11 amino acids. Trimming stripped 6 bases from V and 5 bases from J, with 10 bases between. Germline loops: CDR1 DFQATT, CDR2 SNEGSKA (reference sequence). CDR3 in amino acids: CSAIGRTEAFF. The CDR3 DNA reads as TGCAGTGCGATCGGGAGGACTGAAGCTTTCTTT.

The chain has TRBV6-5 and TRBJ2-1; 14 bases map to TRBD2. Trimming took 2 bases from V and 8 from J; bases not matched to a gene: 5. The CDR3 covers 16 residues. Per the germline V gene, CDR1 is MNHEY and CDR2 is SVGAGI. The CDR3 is CASSYRLAGGPDEQFF. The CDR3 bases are TGTGCCAGCAGTTACAGACTAGCGGGAGGGCCCGATGAGCAGTTCTTC.

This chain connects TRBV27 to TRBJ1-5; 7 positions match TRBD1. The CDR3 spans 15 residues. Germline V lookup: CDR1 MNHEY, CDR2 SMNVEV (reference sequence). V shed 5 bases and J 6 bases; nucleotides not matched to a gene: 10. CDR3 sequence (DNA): TGTGCCAGCAGTCCAGGGACAGCTTCCAGTCAGCCCCAGCATTTT. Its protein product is CASSPGTASSQPQHF.

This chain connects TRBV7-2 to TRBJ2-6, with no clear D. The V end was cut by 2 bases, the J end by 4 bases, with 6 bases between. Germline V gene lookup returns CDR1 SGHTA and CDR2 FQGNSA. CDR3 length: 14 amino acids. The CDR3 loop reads CASSLYVGANVLTF. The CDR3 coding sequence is TGTGCCAGCAGCTTATATGTAGGGGCCAACGTCCTGACTTTC.

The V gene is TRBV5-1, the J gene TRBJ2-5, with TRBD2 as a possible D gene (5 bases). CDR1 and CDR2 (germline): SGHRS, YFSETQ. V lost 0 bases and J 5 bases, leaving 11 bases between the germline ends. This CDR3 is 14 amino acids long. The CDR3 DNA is TGCGCCAGCAGCTTGGGGGGTCCGGGGGAGACCCAGTACTTC. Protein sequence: CASSLGGPGETQYF. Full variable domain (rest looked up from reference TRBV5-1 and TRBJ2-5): KAGVTQTPRYLIKTRGQQVTLSCSPISGHRSVSWYQQTPGQGLQFLFEYFSETQRNKGNFPGRFSGRQFSNSRSEMNVSTLELGDSALYLCASSLGGPGETQYFGPGTRLLVL.

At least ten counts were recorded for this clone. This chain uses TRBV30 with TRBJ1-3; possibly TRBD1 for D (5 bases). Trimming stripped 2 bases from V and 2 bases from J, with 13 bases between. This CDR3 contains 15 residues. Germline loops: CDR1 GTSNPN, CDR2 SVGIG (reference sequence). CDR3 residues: CAWSRGISPGNTIYF. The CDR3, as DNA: TGTGCCTGGAGTCGGGGGATCAGTCCTGGAAACACCATATATTTT.

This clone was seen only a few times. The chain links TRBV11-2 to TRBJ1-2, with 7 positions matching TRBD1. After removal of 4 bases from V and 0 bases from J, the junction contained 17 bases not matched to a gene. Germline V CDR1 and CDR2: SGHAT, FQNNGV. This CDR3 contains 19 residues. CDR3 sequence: CASSSMRLETGTSNYGYTF. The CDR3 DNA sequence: TGTGCCAGCAGCTCGATGCGCTTAGAGACAGGGACTTCTAACTATGGCTACACCTTC. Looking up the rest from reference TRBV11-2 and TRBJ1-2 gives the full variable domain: EAGVAQSPRYKIIEKRQSVAFWCNPISGHATLYWYQQILGQGPKLLIQFQNNGVVDDSQLPKDRFSAERLKGVDSTLKIQPAKLEDSAVYLCASSSMRLETGTSNYGYTFGSGTRLTVV.

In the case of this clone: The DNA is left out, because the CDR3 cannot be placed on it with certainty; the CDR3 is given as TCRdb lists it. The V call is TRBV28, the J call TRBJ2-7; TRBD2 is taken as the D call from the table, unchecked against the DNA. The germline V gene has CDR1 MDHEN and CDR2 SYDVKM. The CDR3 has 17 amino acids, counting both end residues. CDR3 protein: CASSLWVASGSKKGMYF.

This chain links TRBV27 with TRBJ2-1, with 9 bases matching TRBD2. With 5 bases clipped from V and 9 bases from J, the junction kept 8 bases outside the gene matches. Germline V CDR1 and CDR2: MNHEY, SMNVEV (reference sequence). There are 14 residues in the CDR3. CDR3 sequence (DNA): TGTGCCAGCAGTCACGGGACTAGCAACAGTGAGCAGTTCTTC. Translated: CASSHGTSNSEQFF.

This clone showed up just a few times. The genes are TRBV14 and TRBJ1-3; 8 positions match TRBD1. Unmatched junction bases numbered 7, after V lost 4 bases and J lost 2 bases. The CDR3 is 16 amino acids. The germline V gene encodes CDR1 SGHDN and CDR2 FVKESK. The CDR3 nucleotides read TGTGCCAGCAGCCCCCGGACAGGGTTAACTGGAAACACCATATATTTT. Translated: CASSPRTGLTGNTIYF.